This T cell receptor beta chain was sequenced for a study of blood T cell repertoires in COVID-19. Study background: Donors in the United States, Italy and Spain gave samples during acute or convalescent COVID-19. Nucleic acid was either cDNA or gDNA, and it came from T cells, B-cell-depleted T cells, or PBMCs.

Generated by immunoSEQ multiplex PCR, the TCRdb table keeps only in-frame clones and is missing some. The sample records 150,000 to 200,000 clones, roughly 87% being singletons. Per germline, CDR1 LNHDA and CDR2 SQIVND (reference sequence). The V gene lost 8 bases and the J gene lost 0 bases, with 17 bases spanning the gap. This CDR3 spans 17 amino acids. The source of this sequence is a man aged 18 to 30 who had recovered from COVID-19. The sample comprised peripheral blood. This chain uses TRBV19 with TRBJ2-6; D is perhaps TRBD1 (6 bases). CDR3 nucleotides: TGTGCCAGTTCGCGATCACAGGGTATCTCTGGGGCCAACGTCCTGACTTTC. This translates into CASSRSQGISGANVLTF. Filled out from reference TRBV19 and TRBJ2-6, the complete variable domain reads DGGITQSPKYLFRKEGQNVTLSCEQNLNHDAMYWYRQDPGQGLRLIYYSQIVNDFQKGDIAEGYSVSREKKESFPLTVTSAQKNPTAFYLCASSRSQGISGANVLTFGAGSRLTVL.